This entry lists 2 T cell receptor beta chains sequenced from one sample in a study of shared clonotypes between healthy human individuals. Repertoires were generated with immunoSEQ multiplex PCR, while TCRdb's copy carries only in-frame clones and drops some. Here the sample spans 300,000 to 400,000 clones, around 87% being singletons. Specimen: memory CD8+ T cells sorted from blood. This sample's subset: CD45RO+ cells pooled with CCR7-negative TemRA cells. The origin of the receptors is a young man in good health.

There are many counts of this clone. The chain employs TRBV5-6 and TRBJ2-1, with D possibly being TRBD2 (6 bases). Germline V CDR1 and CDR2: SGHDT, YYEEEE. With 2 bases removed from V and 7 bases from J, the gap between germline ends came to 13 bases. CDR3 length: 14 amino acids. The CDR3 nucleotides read TGTGCCAGCAGCTTATATCCGGGAGTTAATGAGCAGTTCTTC. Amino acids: CASSLYPGVNEQFF.

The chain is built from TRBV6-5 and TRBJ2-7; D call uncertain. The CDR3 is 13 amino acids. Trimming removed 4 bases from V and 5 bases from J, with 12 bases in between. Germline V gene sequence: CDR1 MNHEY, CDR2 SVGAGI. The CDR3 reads CASSSPPWHEQYF. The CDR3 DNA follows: TGTGCCAGCAGTTCCCCTCCTTGGCACGAGCAGTACTTC.